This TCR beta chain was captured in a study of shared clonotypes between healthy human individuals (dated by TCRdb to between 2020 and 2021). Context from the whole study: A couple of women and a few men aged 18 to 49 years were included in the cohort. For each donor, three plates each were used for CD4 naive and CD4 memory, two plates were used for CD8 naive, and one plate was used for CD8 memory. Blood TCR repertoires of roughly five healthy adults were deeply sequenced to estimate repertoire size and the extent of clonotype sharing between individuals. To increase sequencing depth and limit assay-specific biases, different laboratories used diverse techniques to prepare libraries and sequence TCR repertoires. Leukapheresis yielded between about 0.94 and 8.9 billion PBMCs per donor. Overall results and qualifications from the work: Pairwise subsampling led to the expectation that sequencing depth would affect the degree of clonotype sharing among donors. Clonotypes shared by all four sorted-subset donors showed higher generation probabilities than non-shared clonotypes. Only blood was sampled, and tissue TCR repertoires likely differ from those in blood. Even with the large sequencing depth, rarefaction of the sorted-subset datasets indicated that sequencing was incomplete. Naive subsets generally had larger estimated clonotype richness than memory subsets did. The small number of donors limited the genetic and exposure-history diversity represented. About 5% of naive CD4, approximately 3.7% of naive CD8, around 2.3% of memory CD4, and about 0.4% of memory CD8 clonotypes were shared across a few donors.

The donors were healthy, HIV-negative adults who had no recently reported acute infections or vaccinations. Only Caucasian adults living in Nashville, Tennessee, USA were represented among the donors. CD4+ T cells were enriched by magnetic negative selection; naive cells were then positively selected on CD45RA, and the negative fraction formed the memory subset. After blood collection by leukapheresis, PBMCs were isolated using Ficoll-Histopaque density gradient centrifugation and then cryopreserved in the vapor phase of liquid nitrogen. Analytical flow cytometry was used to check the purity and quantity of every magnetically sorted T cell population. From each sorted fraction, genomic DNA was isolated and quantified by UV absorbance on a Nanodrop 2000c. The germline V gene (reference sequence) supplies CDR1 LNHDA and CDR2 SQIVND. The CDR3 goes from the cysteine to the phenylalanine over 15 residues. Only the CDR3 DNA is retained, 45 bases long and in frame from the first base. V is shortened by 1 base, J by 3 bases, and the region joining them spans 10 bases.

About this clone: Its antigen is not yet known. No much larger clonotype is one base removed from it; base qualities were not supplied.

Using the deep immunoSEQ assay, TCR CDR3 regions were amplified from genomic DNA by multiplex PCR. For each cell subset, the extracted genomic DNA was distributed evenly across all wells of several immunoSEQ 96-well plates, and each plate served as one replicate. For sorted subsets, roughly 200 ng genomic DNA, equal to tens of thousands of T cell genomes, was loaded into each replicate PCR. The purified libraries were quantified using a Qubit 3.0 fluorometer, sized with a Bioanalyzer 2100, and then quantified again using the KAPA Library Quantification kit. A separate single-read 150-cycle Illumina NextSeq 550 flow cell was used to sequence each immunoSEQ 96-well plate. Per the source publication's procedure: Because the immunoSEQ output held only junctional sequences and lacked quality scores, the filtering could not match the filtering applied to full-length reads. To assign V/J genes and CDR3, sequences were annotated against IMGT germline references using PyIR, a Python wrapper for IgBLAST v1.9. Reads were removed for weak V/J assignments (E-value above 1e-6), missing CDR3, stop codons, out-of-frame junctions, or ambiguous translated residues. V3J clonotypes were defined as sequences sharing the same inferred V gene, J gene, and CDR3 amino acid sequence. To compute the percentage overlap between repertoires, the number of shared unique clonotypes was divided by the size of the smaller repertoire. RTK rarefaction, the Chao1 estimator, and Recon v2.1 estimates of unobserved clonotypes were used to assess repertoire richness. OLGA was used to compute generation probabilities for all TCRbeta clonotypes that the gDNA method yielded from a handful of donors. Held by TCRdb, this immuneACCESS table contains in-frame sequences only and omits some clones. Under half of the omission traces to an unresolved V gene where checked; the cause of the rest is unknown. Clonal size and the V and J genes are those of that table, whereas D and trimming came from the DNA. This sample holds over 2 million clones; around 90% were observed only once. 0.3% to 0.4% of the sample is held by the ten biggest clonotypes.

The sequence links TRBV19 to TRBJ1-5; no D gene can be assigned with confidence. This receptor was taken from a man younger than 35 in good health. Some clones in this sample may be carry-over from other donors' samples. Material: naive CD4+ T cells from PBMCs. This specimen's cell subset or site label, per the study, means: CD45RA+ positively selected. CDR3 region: CASSIAHTNNQPQHF. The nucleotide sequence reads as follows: TGTGCCAGTAGTATAGCCCACACAAACAATCAGCCCCAGCATTTT.